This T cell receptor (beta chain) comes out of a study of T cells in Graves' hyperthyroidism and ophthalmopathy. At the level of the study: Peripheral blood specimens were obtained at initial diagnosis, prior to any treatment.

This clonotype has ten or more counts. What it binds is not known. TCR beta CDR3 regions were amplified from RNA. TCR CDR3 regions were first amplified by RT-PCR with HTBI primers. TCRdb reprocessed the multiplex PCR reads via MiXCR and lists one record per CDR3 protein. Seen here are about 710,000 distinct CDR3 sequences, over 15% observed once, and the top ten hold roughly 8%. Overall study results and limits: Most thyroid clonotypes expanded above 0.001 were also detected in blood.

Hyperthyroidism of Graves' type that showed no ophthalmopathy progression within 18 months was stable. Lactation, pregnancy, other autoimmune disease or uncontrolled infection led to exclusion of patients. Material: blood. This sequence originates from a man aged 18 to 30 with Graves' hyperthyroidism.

CDR3 protein: CASSPGTSGSGAKKRTDTQYF. The DNA of the CDR3 is TGTGCCAGCAGCCCCGGGACTAGCGGGAGTGGGGCAAAGAAGCGCACAGATACGCAGTATTTT. The V gene is TRBV11-3, the J gene TRBJ2-3; the match to TRBD2 covers 14 bases. V shed 5 bases, J shed 1 base, and the junction held 17 bases outside the gene matches. CDR1 is SGHNT, CDR2 YENEEA, per germline. The length of the CDR3 is 21 residues.